This TCR beta chain came from a study of regulatory T cells in long-lasting Graves disease. Study-level points and caveats: Under persistent disease, TRBV28, TRBJ1-2 and TRBJ2-5 were used preferentially.

This clonotype was counted many times. Its antigen is not known. Germline lookup yields CDR1 SNHLY and CDR2 FYNNEI. This CDR3 comprises 16 residues. The V gene end was trimmed by 5 bases and the J gene end by 0 bases; junction bases not matched to a gene: 7. Stated time point: newly diagnosed GD, antithyroid drugs for less than 3 months. The authors made the TCR library using RNA they extracted from PBMCs. For TCR beta, libraries came from iRepertoire HTBI primers and Arm-PCR of CDR3 regions. TCRdb reanalysed the multiplex PCR reads using MiXCR and keeps one entry per CDR3 protein. The repertoire has around 400,000 distinct CDR3 sequences, about a sixth of them found once; the top ten carry about 24%.

The sequence was collected from a female donor with Graves disease. The source was peripheral blood mononuclear cells (PBMCs), collected at new diagnosis, from a patient treated with antithyroid drugs. V gene TRBV2 combines with J gene TRBJ2-4, with 7 bases aligning to TRBD2. CDR3 nucleotides: TGTGCCAGCAGTTCCAGCGGGATCCTAGCCAAAAACATTCAGTACTTC. Its protein is CASSSSGILAKNIQYF.